This TCR beta chain was sequenced during a study of T cell repertoires in cytomegalovirus infection. Study results and limitations: Dominating the ex vivo response were TCR beta clonotypes that were CMV-specific and HLA-C-restricted.

Worth noting for this clonotype: Its antigen is not known.

TCRdb re-analysed the reads in MiXCR, keeping a single row per CDR3 protein. Of approximately 550,000 distinct CDR3 sequences detected, approximately 15% appear once; the ten largest clones hold around 25%. This CDR3 comprises 14 residues. Trimming cost V 3 bases and J 8 bases, with 16 bases left between them. CDR1 is MNHEY and CDR2 is SMNVEV in the germline V gene (reference sequence). V and J are TRBV27 and TRBJ1-2, with D hard to call. The sample was CD8+ T cells from PBMCs. This clonotype originated in a human donor in good health (CMV status not recorded). Some clones in this sample may be carry-over from other donors' samples. For the CDR3, the DNA is TGTGCCAGCAGTTTTCGCGGGGATCATGGGGGCTACACCTTC. Translated: CASSFRGDHGGYTF.